The 15 T cell receptor beta chains below come from one sample, sequenced in a study of shared clonotypes between healthy human individuals. This table comes from immunoSEQ multiplex PCR, and its TCRdb copy is limited to in-frame clones, with some not included. This sample has about 490,000 clones; 76% occur once, and the top ten carry approximately 12%. Material for sequencing was PBMCs. The receptor set was obtained from a woman aged 40 to 50 in good health. Some clones in this sample may be carry-over from other donors' samples.

V usage is TRBV28 and J usage is TRBJ2-1, with 7 bases lining up with TRBD2. The CDR3 has 13 amino acids. V trimming: 7 bases; J trimming: 6 bases; junction bases outside the gene matches: 6. Germline V gives CDR1 MDHEN, CDR2 SYDVKM. The CDR3 DNA sequence: TGTGCCAGCACTCGCGGACTAGGCAATGAGCAGTTCTTC. It yields the protein CASTRGLGNEQFF.

This chain connects TRBV7-3 to TRBJ2-4, with D unclear. The germline V gene encodes CDR1 SGHTA and CDR2 FQGTGA. CDR3 length: 13 amino acids. V lost 5 bases and J 6 bases, leaving 11 bases between the germline ends. The CDR3 DNA sequence: TGTGCCAGCAGCCAAAACCCGGGAAACATTCAGTACTTC. Translated: CASSQNPGNIQYF.

This clone was found a few times. V gene TRBV27 combines with J gene TRBJ1-2; a weak D match, TRBD1 (6 bases). Germline V gene sequence: CDR1 MNHEY, CDR2 SMNVEV (reference sequence). The CDR3 spans 16 residues. V was trimmed by 3 bases and J by 7 bases, leaving 21 bases between them. The CDR3 loop reads CASSLFGGLRVGGYTF. Here the CDR3 DNA reads TGTGCCAGCAGTTTGTTCGGGGGCTTAAGGGTTGGTGGCTACACCTTC.

This clone was detected many times. This rearrangement joins TRBV30 to TRBJ1-1, with no clear D. The V end was cut by 3 bases, the J end by 4 bases, with 12 bases between. Germline V CDR1 and CDR2: GTSNPN, SVGIG (reference sequence). The CDR3 has 13 residues. The CDR3 sequence is CAWRVHGATEAFF. Written as DNA, the CDR3 is TGTGCCTGGAGGGTCCACGGAGCCACTGAAGCTTTCTTT.

The CDR3 coding sequence is TGTGCCCTGGGCGCAGGCACAGATACGCAGTATTTT. It translates to CALGAGTDTQYF. This chain links TRBV30 with TRBJ2-3; D gene ambiguous. Trimming stripped 8 bases from V and 1 base from J, with 10 bases between. There are 12 residues in the CDR3. Germline V gives CDR1 GTSNPN, CDR2 SVGIG (reference sequence). Combining the CDR3 with reference TRBV30 and TRBJ2-3 gives the whole variable domain SQTIHQWPATLVQPVGSPLSLECTVEGTSNPNLYWYRQAAGRGLQLLFYSVGIGQISSEVPQNLSASRPQDRQFILSSKKLLLSDSGFYLCALGAGTDTQYFGPGTRLTVL.

The chain couples TRBV4-2 to TRBJ2-5; the match to TRBD1 covers 7 bases. The J call is in doubt because the DNA end fits TRBJ2-7 better. CDR3 length: 15 amino acids. Germline V gene sequence: CDR1 LGHNA, CDR2 YNFKEQ. In DNA form, the CDR3 reads TGTGCCAGCAGCCAGTTAGGAGACAGGGTCTACGAGCAGTACTTC. Residues: CASSQLGDRVYEQYF.

The chain carries TRBV19 and TRBJ2-7; 8 bases are a match to TRBD1. With 5 bases clipped from V and 6 bases from J, the junction kept 6 bases outside the gene matches. The CDR3 totals 13 residues. Germline CDR1 LNHDA, CDR2 SQIVND (reference sequence). Here the CDR3 DNA reads TGTGCCAGTAGTGGACAGGGTAGAGGCGAGCAGTACTTC. It yields the protein CASSGQGRGEQYF. Combining the CDR3 with reference TRBV19 and TRBJ2-7 gives the whole variable domain DGGITQSPKYLFRKEGQNVTLSCEQNLNHDAMYWYRQDPGQGLRLIYYSQIVNDFQKGDIAEGYSVSREKKESFPLTVTSAQKNPTAFYLCASSGQGRGEQYFGPGTRLTVT.

The chain joins TRBV14 to TRBJ2-2; perhaps D is TRBD1 or TRBD2 (5 bases each). CDR1 is SGHDN, CDR2 FVKESK, per germline. CDR3 length equals 14 residues. Trimming removed 4 bases at V and 5 bases at J, with 11 bases between. The CDR3 sequence: CASSLGAGTGELFF. CDR3 sequence (DNA): TGTGCCAGCAGCCTCGGGGCAGGGACCGGGGAGCTGTTTTTT.

This chain connects TRBV10-3 to TRBJ1-5; TRBD1 agrees at 9 bases. J gave up 4 bases and V 2 bases, and 6 bases lay outside the gene matches. The CDR3 runs 16 residues. CDR1 and CDR2 (germline): ENHRY, SYGVKD. The DNA of the CDR3 is TGTGCCATCAGTGAGCCACCGGGACAGGGAAATCAGCCCCAGCATTTT. It is translated as CAISEPPGQGNQPQHF.

The rearrangement uses TRBV7-8 and TRBJ1-3; D gene ambiguous. The CDR3 is 11 residues long. Germline V lookup: CDR1 SGHVS, CDR2 FQNEAQ. Trimming left V 1 base short and J 7 bases short, with 2 bases between. The CDR3: CASSLGNTIYF. CDR3 nucleotides: TGTGCCAGCAGCTTAGGGAACACCATATATTTT.

This clone came up once. The likely explanation is a read error, given a far larger clone one base away. This sample includes further DNA sequences coding for the same CDR3. This sequence joins TRBV7-9 and TRBJ2-7; D gene uncertain. Germline CDR1 is SEHNR and CDR2 is FQNEAQ (reference sequence). The V gene lost 5 bases and the J gene lost 2 bases, with 7 bases spanning the gap. CDR3 length: 12 amino acids. The CDR3 DNA reads as TGTGCCAGCAGCCCGCAGGCCTACGAGCAGTACTTC. Residues: CASSPQAYEQYF.

The V call is TRBV4-3, the J call TRBJ1-4, with D possibly being TRBD1 (5 bases). The CDR3 is 16 amino acids. CDR1 is LGHNA, CDR2 YSLEER, per germline. The ends were cut back, 0 bases at V and 7 bases at J, with 15 bases in the middle. The CDR3 DNA reads as TGCGCCAGCAGCCAAGACCTGGGGGAGGGTGTTGAAAAACTGTTTTTT. Translated: CASSQDLGEGVEKLFF.

V gene TRBV6-1 combines with J gene TRBJ1-1; 8 bases agree with TRBD1. Germline values: CDR1 MNHNS, CDR2 SASEGT. Trimming took 4 bases from V and 4 from J; bases not matched to a gene: 8. The length of the CDR3 is 15 residues. CDR3 in amino acids: CASSALTGVGTEAFF. CDR3 DNA: TGTGCCAGCAGTGCTCTGACAGGGGTGGGCACTGAAGCTTTCTTT.

The CDR3 protein is CASSPDAGGGAFF. The CDR3 DNA reads as TGCGCCAGCAGCCCCGACGCCGGCGGAGGAGCTTTCTTT. This chain links TRBV4-3 with TRBJ1-1; no clear D gene. Trimming took off 4 bases at V and 10 bases at J, with 16 bases between the two ends. CDR3 length: 13 residues. The germline V gene has CDR1 LGHNA and CDR2 YSLEER.

The chain is built from TRBV4-3 and TRBJ1-3; D call uncertain. Germline values: CDR1 LGHNA, CDR2 YSLEER. The V end was cut by 4 bases, the J end by 0 bases, with 10 bases between. The CDR3 length is 15 residues. The CDR3 DNA sequence: TGCGCCAGCAGCCTTAACCTTGACTCTGGAAACACCATATATTTT. Translated, it gives CASSLNLDSGNTIYF.